This is a list of T cell receptor beta chains from one sample in a study of cytomegalovirus exposure and HLA in healthy donors. Repertoires were generated with immunoSEQ multiplex PCR, while TCRdb's copy carries only in-frame clones and drops some. The sample carries 150,000 to 200,000 clones, about four fifths recorded once. The sequenced sample was PBMCs. The receptors here all came from a man between 40 and 49 years old in good health and CMV-seropositive. Each CDR3 is given with its conserved first and last residue. D genes are given only for firm matches. Some rows have no size entry. The others give once, few or many, or a class for an expanded clone.

j_call	v_call	clone_size	d_call	cdr3_aa	cdr3_nt
TRBJ2-7	TRBV23-1	NA	NA	CASSHGTSYYEQYF	TGCGCCAGCAGTCACGGGACAAGCTACTACGAGCAGTACTTC
TRBJ2-3	TRBV10-1	NA	TRBD2	CASSESSSGGLDTQYF	TGCGCCAGCAGTGAGTCGAGTAGCGGGGGACTAGATACGCAGTATTTT
TRBJ2-5	TRBV10-1	NA	NA	CASSESSGGGVETQYF	TGCGCCAGCAGTGAGTCGTCCGGCGGAGGGGTGGAGACCCAGTACTTC
TRBJ1-5	TRBV10-3	NA	TRBD1	CAISPGQGNQPQHF	TGTGCCATCAGTCCGGGACAGGGGAATCAGCCCCAGCATTTT
TRBJ1-5	TRBV6-5	NA	TRBD1	CASSLRQGVSQPQHF	TGTGCCAGCAGCCTTAGACAGGGTGTTAGTCAGCCCCAGCATTTT
TRBJ1-3	TRBV5-5	NA	TRBD1	CASSRGTAGNTIYF	TGTGCCAGCAGCAGGGGGACAGCCGGAAACACCATATATTTT
TRBJ2-1	TRBV6-1	NA	TRBD1	CASSRTGGEQFF	TGTGCCAGCAGCCGGACAGGGGGTGAGCAGTTCTTC
TRBJ1-3	TRBV5-5	NA	TRBD1	CASTRGQDSAGNTIYF	TGTGCCAGCACCAGGGGGCAGGACTCTGCTGGAAACACCATATATTTT
TRBJ1-5	TRBV27	NA	NA	CASSSTAGLWPQHF	TGTGCCAGCAGTTCGACCGCGGGGTTATGGCCCCAGCATTTT
TRBJ1-2	TRBV2	NA	NA	CASSEAARQEINYGYTF	TGTGCCAGCAGTGAAGCCGCCCGACAGGAGATTAACTATGGCTACACCTTC
TRBJ1-3	TRBV7-3	NA	NA	CASSQTTGWESGNTIYF	TGTGCCAGCAGCCAGACAACAGGGTGGGAATCTGGAAACACCATATATTTT
TRBJ2-2	TRBV29-1	NA	NA	CSVRIVDTGELFF	TGCAGCGTGAGGATCGTGGACACCGGGGAGCTGTTTTTT
TRBJ2-7	TRBV2	NA	TRBD2	CASSEASGGTLEEQYF	TGTGCCAGCAGTGAGGCTAGCGGGGGGACGCTAGAGGAGCAGTACTTC
TRBJ1-1	TRBV7-2	NA	NA	CASSSTIRTEAFF	TGTGCCAGCAGCTCGACAATTCGCACTGAAGCTTTCTTT
TRBJ1-6	TRBV11-3	NA	TRBD1	CASSFTGGSYNSPLHF	TGTGCCAGCAGCTTTACAGGGGGTTCCTATAATTCACCCCTCCACTTT
TRBJ2-7	TRBV4-1	NA	NA	CASSQEHRSSYEQYF	TGCGCCAGCAGCCAAGAACACAGGAGCTCCTACGAGCAGTACTTC
TRBJ2-1	TRBV27	NA	TRBD1	CASSFLARDRYNEQFF	TGTGCCAGCAGTTTCCTAGCCCGGGACAGATACAATGAGCAGTTCTTC
TRBJ1-2	TRBV4-1	NA	NA	CASSQGLTENYGYTF	TGCGCCAGCAGCCAAGGCCTGACAGAAAACTATGGCTACACCTTC
TRBJ1-1	TRBV29-1	NA	NA	CSVEDYPNTEAFF	TGCAGCGTTGAAGACTATCCGAACACTGAAGCTTTCTTT
TRBJ2-3	TRBV19	NA	TRBD1	CASSSRDRALHTQYF	TGTGCCAGTAGCTCCCGGGACAGGGCGTTACATACGCAGTATTTT
TRBJ1-1	TRBV19	NA	NA	CASSIRGTEAFF	TGTGCCAGTAGTATTCGGGGCACTGAAGCTTTCTTT
TRBJ2-2	TRBV7-9	NA	TRBD2	CASSLAGDTGELFF	TGTGCCAGCAGCCTAGCGGGAGACACCGGGGAGCTGTTTTTT
TRBJ1-3	TRBV23-1	NA	TRBD1	CASSQRGQGAGGNTIYF	TGCGCCAGCAGTCAACGAGGGCAGGGGGCCGGTGGAAACACCATATATTTT
TRBJ2-3	TRBV5-1	NA	NA	CASSLSRVQSGTDTQYF	TGCGCCAGCAGCTTGTCCAGGGTCCAGTCAGGCACAGATACGCAGTATTTT
TRBJ1-4	TRBV5-6	NA	TRBD1	CASSFFREKGAYDEKLFF	TGTGCCAGCAGCTTTTTCAGGGAGAAGGGGGCATACGATGAAAAACTGTTTTTT
TRBJ2-5	TRBV5-4	NA	TRBD2	CASSLGGSGVQETQYF	TGTGCCAGCAGCTTGGGGGGTAGCGGGGTACAAGAGACCCAGTACTTC
TRBJ2-2	TRBV7-6	NA	TRBD1	CASGLGQGGAGELFF	TGTGCCAGCGGCCTCGGACAGGGGGGAGCCGGGGAGCTGTTTTTT
TRBJ1-1	TRBV7-6	few	NA	CASSLAVGRRAFF	TGTGCCAGCAGCTTAGCTGTTGGGAGAAGGGCTTTCTTT
TRBJ1-2	TRBV19	NA	NA	CASSPIDSNYGYTF	TGTGCCAGTAGCCCAATCGACAGCAACTATGGCTACACCTTC
TRBJ2-1	TRBV5-1	NA	TRBD2	CASSLRMSSGNNEQFF	TGCGCCAGCAGCTTGAGGATGTCTAGCGGCAACAATGAGCAGTTCTTC